These T cell receptor beta chains were read from a single sample in a study of T cell responses to AZD1222 COVID-19 vaccine. TCRdb's copy holds only in-frame clones and misses some; the assay was immunoSEQ multiplex PCR. Seen here are about 120,000 clones, more than 75% observed once, and the top ten hold around 3.8%. The source was peripheral blood, collected 28 days after the second AZD1222 dose. The source of these receptors is an adult who received the AZD1222 COVID-19 vaccine. CDR3s leave out the opening cysteine and the closing phenylalanine or tryptophan. Fields, in order: J gene, V gene, CDR3 protein.

>TRBJ1-5|TRBV27
ASSIRTALPGSDQPQH
>TRBJ2-1|TRBV23-1
ASSLIDRGNYNEQF
>TRBJ1-5|TRBV28
ASSFHGQGHQPQH
>TRBJ1-6|TRBV14
ASNSNNSPLH
>TRBJ1-5|TRBV5-5
ASSPEGHSNQPQH
>TRBJ2-1|TRBV4-1
ASSQGGSSYNEQF
>TRBJ1-6|TRBV27
ASRRGTAKDSPLH
>TRBJ2-1|TRBV6-6
ASSYHPSYNEQF
>TRBJ1-2|TRBV2
ASAIKRQERPGGYT
>TRBJ1-1|TRBV5-6
ASSLGHKNTEAF
>TRBJ2-1|TRBV6-1
ASSEALGGSSYNEQF
>TRBJ2-7|TRBV7-9
ASSPHDREQY
>TRBJ1-6|TRBV6-2/TRBV6-3
ASSEPRGQGNSPLH
>TRBJ2-3|TRBV29-1
SVEGSNTDTQY
>TRBJ1-4|TRBV5-6
ASSLGTATNEKLF
>TRBJ2-7|TRBV4-1
ASSQAPAGRSYEQY
>TRBJ1-1|TRBV19
ASSPRTLVNTEAF
>TRBJ2-5|TRBV19
ASSVGPGETQY
>TRBJ1-2|TRBV12-3/TRBV12-4
ASSLGGGYGYT
>TRBJ1-6|TRBV12-3/TRBV12-4
ASGEGYAPLH
>TRBJ1-2|TRBV18
ASSPRNTDGYT
>TRBJ1-1|TRBV19
ASIPTGSSMNTEAF
>TRBJ2-7|TRBV13
ASSLGGTSSYRGEQY
>TRBJ2-7|TRBV6-2/TRBV6-3
ASSWLSEQY
>TRBJ1-5|TRBV7-2
ASSGHSNQPQH
>TRBJ1-2|TRBV20-1
SASRPGGHYGYT
>TRBJ2-5|TRBV4-3
ASSQLDWLVMETQY
>TRBJ1-1|TRBV28
ASRLTGLNTEAF
>TRBJ1-5|TRBV2
ASSEQGWQPQH
>TRBJ1-4|TRBV11-2
ASRLLAGGAATNEKLF
>TRBJ2-5|TRBV19
ASSISRQVETQY
>TRBJ2-5|TRBV6-1
ASSEGSRSETQY
>TRBJ1-3|TRBV19
ASSPGGQFITGNTIY
>TRBJ1-2|TRBV7-6
ASSLAGGSNYGYT
>TRBJ1-1|TRBV3-1/TRBV3-2
ASSQAGGSTEAF
>TRBJ1-1|TRBV30
AWSVMRDTEAF
>TRBJ1-3|TRBV5-6
ASSSAGFGNTIY
>TRBJ2-3|TRBV4-1
ASSQDPGRSDTDTQY
>TRBJ2-3|TRBV28
ASSLSRGTQY
>TRBJ1-6|TRBV7-2
ASSRTTGVTSPLH
>TRBJ2-7|TRBV27
ASSYRPGDYEQY
>TRBJ2-7|TRBV18
ASSPSPVGHYEQY
>TRBJ1-3|TRBV18
ASQEDSGNTIY
>TRBJ2-7|TRBV18
ASSPPAGQKSYEQY
>TRBJ2-7|TRBV4-3
ASSPGTYSFGEQY
>TRBJ2-7|TRBV1
TSSQETVVPPYEQY
>TRBJ1-3|TRBV7-9
ASSQGTGTPSGNTIY
>TRBJ2-7|TRBV27
ASGPLDSYEQY
>TRBJ1-1|TRBV2
ASCMMGGNTEAF
>TRBJ2-7|TRBV2
ASSVDRDFEQY
>TRBJ2-7|TRBV5-6
ASSLLIGGFNYEQY
>TRBJ2-3|TRBV19
ASSLGRTDTQY
>TRBJ1-1|TRBV5-8
ASSLRGDGTEAF
>TRBJ2-1|TRBV7-3
ASSLASRGLAGEDEQF
>TRBJ1-1|TRBV6-5
ASSSRGVNTEAF